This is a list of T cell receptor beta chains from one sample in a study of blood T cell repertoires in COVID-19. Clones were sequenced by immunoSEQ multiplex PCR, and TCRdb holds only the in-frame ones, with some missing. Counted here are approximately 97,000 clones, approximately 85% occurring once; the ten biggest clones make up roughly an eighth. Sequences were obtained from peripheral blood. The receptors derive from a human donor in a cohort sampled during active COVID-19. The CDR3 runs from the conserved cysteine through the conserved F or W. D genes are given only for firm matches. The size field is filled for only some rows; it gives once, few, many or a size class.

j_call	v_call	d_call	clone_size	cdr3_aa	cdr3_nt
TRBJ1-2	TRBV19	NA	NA	CASSISADSTNYGYTF	TGTGCCAGTAGTATAAGCGCCGACAGTACTAACTATGGCTACACCTTC
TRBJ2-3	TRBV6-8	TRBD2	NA	CASSRRLAGARIAPDTQYF	TGTGCCAGCAGCCGCCGACTAGCGGGGGCCCGGATCGCCCCAGATACGCAGTATTTT
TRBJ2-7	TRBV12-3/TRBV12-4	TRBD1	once	CASSFLTGDEQYF	TGTGCCAGCAGTTTCCTCACAGGGGATGAGCAGTACTTC
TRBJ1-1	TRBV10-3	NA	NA	CAISESVGVGTEAFF	TGTGCCATCAGTGAGTCGGTCGGGGTAGGGACTGAAGCTTTCTTT
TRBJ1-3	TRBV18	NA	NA	CASSPKQVGGNTIYF	TGTGCCAGCTCACCAAAACAGGTGGGAGGAAACACCATATATTTT
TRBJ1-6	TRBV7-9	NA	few	CASSLDNYNSPLHF	TGTGCCAGCAGCCTCGACAACTATAATTCACCCCTCCACTTT
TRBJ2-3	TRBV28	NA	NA	CASREEGQPTTNTQYF	TGTGCCAGCAGGGAAGAGGGACAACCCACGACCAATACGCAGTATTTT
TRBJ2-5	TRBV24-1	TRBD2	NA	CATSVGGRETQYF	TGTGCCACCAGTGTCGGCGGGAGAGAGACCCAGTACTTC
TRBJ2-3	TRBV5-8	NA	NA	CASSLGVSADTQYF	TGTGCCAGCAGCTTAGGAGTGTCGGCAGATACGCAGTATTTT
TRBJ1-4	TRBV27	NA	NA	CASSKLGEKLFF	TGTGCCAGCAGTAAACTCGGGGAAAAACTGTTTTTT
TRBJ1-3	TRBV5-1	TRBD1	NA	CASSGTGGAGNTIYF	TGCGCCAGCAGCGGGACAGGGGGCGCTGGAAACACCATATATTTT
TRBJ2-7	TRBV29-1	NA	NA	CSVEDNNRGGEQYF	TGCAGCGTTGAAGATAATAACAGGGGAGGCGAGCAGTACTTC
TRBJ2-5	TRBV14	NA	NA	CASSPGAQETQYF	TGTGCCAGCAGCCCAGGGGCCCAAGAGACCCAGTACTTC
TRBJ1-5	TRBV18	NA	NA	CASSPYWSQPQHF	TGTGCCAGCTCACCATACTGGAGCCAGCCCCAGCATTTT
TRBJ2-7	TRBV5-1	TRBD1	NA	CASSLGQGASYEQYF	TGCGCCAGCAGCTTAGGACAGGGGGCTTCCTACGAGCAGTACTTC
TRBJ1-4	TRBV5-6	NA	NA	CASSFGQREEKLFF	TGTGCCAGCAGCTTTGGGCAGAGAGAAGAAAAACTGTTTTTT
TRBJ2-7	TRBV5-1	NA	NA	CASSSDSYEQYF	TGCGCCAGCAGCTCCGACAGTTACGAGCAGTACTTC
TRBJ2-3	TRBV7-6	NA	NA	CASSSGGMTDTQYF	TGTGCCAGCAGCTCTGGAGGGATGACAGATACGCAGTATTTT